These 23 T cell receptor beta chains originate from one sample sequenced in a study of breast tumors, draining lymph nodes, adjacent tissues. TCRdb recomputed calls from the multiplex PCR reads with MiXCR, one row per CDR3 protein. The sample includes more than 5,500 distinct CDR3 sequences, approximately 41% of them seen just once. Material for sequencing was tumor-adjacent breast tissue. Every receptor here comes from a female donor with breast cancer. Some clones in this sample may be carry-over from other donors' samples.

This chain joins TRBV20-1 and TRBJ1-4; D may be TRBD1 (5 bases). V lost 2 bases and J lost 0, with 13 bases in between. The CDR3 has 16 residues. The V gene's germline CDR1 is DFQATT and CDR2 SNEGSKA (reference sequence). CDR3 coding DNA: TGCAGTGCTAGATCCGGGACTATTTCAACTAATGAAAAACTGTTTTTT. It encodes CSARSGTISTNEKLFF.

There are a few counts of this clonotype. The rearrangement uses TRBV6-6 and TRBJ1-6; D is unresolved. The CDR3 is made up of 15 amino acids. Trimming took off 2 bases at V and 0 bases at J, with 5 bases between the two ends. Germline CDR1 and CDR2: MNHNY and SVGAGI (reference sequence). CDR3 sequence: CASSYEFSYNSPLHF. The CDR3, as DNA: TGTGCCAGCAGTTACGAGTTCTCCTATAATTCACCCCTCCACTTT.

This clonotype is medium-sized within its sample. The rearrangement links TRBV20-1 to TRBJ1-2; D not resolved. V was trimmed by 0 bases and J by 13 bases, leaving 21 bases between them. The CDR3 is 14 residues long. CDR1 is DFQATT, CDR2 SNEGSKA, per germline (reference sequence). CDR3 sequence reads: CSARDQETSLWCTF. CDR3 nucleotides: TGCAGTGCTAGAGATCAGGAAACCTCGCTATGGTGCACCTTC.

In this sample, this clonotype is medium-sized. The chain combines TRBV7-2 with TRBJ2-5; either TRBD1 or TRBD2 may supply D (5 bases each). Germline V lookup: CDR1 SGHTA, CDR2 FQGNSA. The length of the CDR3 is 15 residues. V was shortened by 0 bases and J by 4 bases, with 12 bases between the two germline ends. The CDR3 is CASSLAGASGETQYF. The CDR3 nucleotides read TGTGCCAGCAGCTTAGCAGGGGCGAGCGGAGAGACCCAGTACTTC.

This clonotype came up many times. This chain joins TRBV4-3 and TRBJ2-6, with D hard to call. The CDR3 covers 16 residues. Germline CDR1 and CDR2: LGHNA and YSLEER. V gave up 0 bases and J gave up 1 base, with 7 bases separating them. CDR3 in amino acids: CASSQEPESGANVLTF. The CDR3 DNA is TGCGCCAGCAGCCAAGAACCGGAATCTGGGGCCAACGTCCTGACTTTC.

This clonotype is medium-sized by share. The CDR3: CASSPSGTPYEQYF. CDR3 bases: TGTGCCAGCAGCCCCTCCGGGACACCCTACGAGCAGTACTTC. The rearrangement uses TRBV7-3 and TRBJ2-7; maybe TRBD1 (6 bases). The germline V gene encodes CDR1 SGHTA and CDR2 FQGTGA. The CDR3 is 14 residues long. Deletions cut 5 bases from V and 2 bases from J, with 13 bases between.

This clonotype was picked up many times. The chain uses TRBV18 and TRBJ1-6; tentatively, D is TRBD1 (5 bases). Per germline, CDR1 KGHSH and CDR2 LQKENI. CDR3 length equals 15 residues. V lost 5 bases, J lost 5 bases, and 13 bases lay in between. The CDR3 DNA sequence: TGTGCCAGCTCAGCAGGGAGGGTGGATAATTCACCCCTCCACTTT. This codes for CASSAGRVDNSPLHF.

Judged by abundance, this clonotype is medium-sized (0.01 to 0.1%). The V gene is TRBV7-2, the J gene TRBJ2-6; no firm D call. CDR1 is SGHTA and CDR2 is FQGNSA in the germline V gene. The CDR3 sequence is 12 residues long. The V gene lost 7 bases and the J gene lost 4 bases, with 5 bases spanning the gap. The CDR3 DNA sequence: TGTGCCAGCAACTTCGGGGCCAACGTCCTGACTTTC. This translates into CASNFGANVLTF.

This clonotype was seen repeatedly, ten times or more. The chain links TRBV6-5 to TRBJ2-3, with D perhaps matching TRBD1 or TRBD2 (5 bases each). Trimming pared 10 bases from V and 2 bases from J, leaving 10 bases between. Germline CDR1 MNHEY, CDR2 SVGAGI. The CDR3 is 12 amino acids. In DNA, the CDR3 is TGTGCCACCCGGGACGTCACAGATACGCAGTATTTT. This translates into CATRDVTDTQYF.

This clonotype has at least ten counts. This chain connects TRBV10-2 to TRBJ1-2, with TRBD1 identical over 8 bases. CDR1 and CDR2 (germline): WSHSY, SAAADI. V lost 2 bases to trimming and J lost 4 bases; unmatched junction nucleotides: 6. The CDR3 has 15 amino acids. The CDR3 region is CASSENTGTGYGYTF. As DNA, the CDR3 is TGCGCCAGCAGTGAGAACACCGGGACAGGCTATGGCTACACCTTC.

This clonotype was counted many times. The V gene is TRBV5-4, the J gene TRBJ1-1; no definite D call. Trimming shortened V by 4 bases and J by 0 bases, and 16 bases separated the two germline ends. This CDR3 contains 16 residues. CDR1 SGHNT and CDR2 YYREEE come from the germline V gene (reference sequence). CDR3 sequence reads: CASSHWGIDMNTEAFF. The CDR3 DNA is TGTGCCAGCAGCCATTGGGGTATTGACATGAACACTGAAGCTTTCTTT.

This clonotype was found once. This chain connects TRBV2 to TRBJ2-7; 14 positions match TRBD2. The V and J ends lost 6 bases and 6 bases, in that order; junction bases with no gene match: 7. This CDR3 has 15 amino acids. The germline V gene encodes CDR1 SNHLY and CDR2 FYNNEI. The CDR3 DNA is TGTGCCAGCAGGGGGACTAGCGGGAGTTCATCCGAGCAGTACTTC. This translates into CASRGTSGSSSEQYF.

This sequence joins TRBV7-3 and TRBJ1-6, with TRBD1 identical over 8 bases. J gave up 5 bases and V 3 bases, and 0 bases lay outside the gene matches. The CDR3 has 14 residues. Germline V gene lookup returns CDR1 SGHTA and CDR2 FQGTGA. CDR3 in DNA: TGTGCCAGCAGCTTGGACAGGGATAATTCACCCCTCCACTTT. It is translated as CASSLDRDNSPLHF.

This clonotype is deemed large (0.1 to 1%). V and J are TRBV6-5 and TRBJ2-5, with D hard to call. Germline V gives CDR1 MNHEY, CDR2 SVGAGI. The CDR3 sequence is 11 residues long. The germline V and J ends were trimmed by 8 bases and 3 bases, with 7 bases remaining between them. CDR3 in DNA: TGTGCCAGCGGCGCAAAAGAGACCCAGTACTTC. This sequence encodes CASGAKETQYF.

This clonotype has a count of ten or more. The CDR3 loop is CSARDRLGSRDYNSPLHF. For the CDR3, the DNA is TGCAGTGCTAGAGATCGCCTCGGGTCCCGAGACTATAATTCACCCCTCCACTTT. The rearrangement uses TRBV20-1 and TRBJ1-6; the D is unclear. The germline V gene encodes CDR1 DFQATT and CDR2 SNEGSKA (reference sequence). V gave up 0 bases and J gave up 3 bases, with 18 bases separating them. This CDR3 region has 18 residues.

CDR3 residues: CATSRDQDYEQYF. CDR3 in DNA: TGTGCCACCAGCAGAGATCAGGACTACGAGCAGTACTTC. This rearrangement joins TRBV15 to TRBJ2-7; D remains ambiguous. Looked up from germline, CDR1 is LNHNV and CDR2 is YYDKDF (reference sequence). This CDR3 spans 13 amino acids. V gave up 0 bases and J gave up 3 bases, with 6 bases separating them.

This clonotype came up many times. This rearrangement joins TRBV3-1 to TRBJ2-2, with D perhaps TRBD1 (5 bases). The CDR3 loop spans 11 amino acids. Germline CDR1 reads LGHDT; CDR2 reads YNNKEL (reference sequence). The chain's CDR3 is CAVGDTGELFF. For the CDR3, the DNA is TGTGCAGTAGGGGACACCGGGGAGCTGTTTTTT.

This chain links TRBV6-1 with TRBJ2-3; possibly TRBD1 for D (5 bases). Germline V CDR1 and CDR2: MNHNS, SASEGT. With 6 bases removed from V and 2 bases from J, the gap between germline ends came to 15 bases. CDR3 length: 15 amino acids. The DNA for the CDR3 is TGTGCCAGCAGGGCATGGGGCACAACCACAGATACGCAGTATTTT. It translates to CASRAWGTTTDTQYF.

As for this clonotype: One end of the junction varies from germline; a read error may be responsible. V and J are TRBV20-1 and TRBJ2-7; 7 bases fit TRBD1. This CDR3 has 13 residues. The germline CDR1 and CDR2 sequences are DFQATT and SNEGSKA (reference sequence). CDR3 nucleotide sequence: TGCAGTGCTAGAGCGGGACAGTCCTACAAGCAGTACTTC. As protein: CSARAGQSYKQYF.

In this sample, this clonotype is medium-sized. V usage is TRBV2 and J usage is TRBJ2-3, with 7 positions matching TRBD1. Trimming took 6 bases from V and 2 from J; bases not matched to a gene: 8. This CDR3 has 15 residues. The V gene's germline CDR1 is SNHLY and CDR2 FYNNEI. The CDR3 loop reads CASRRGQANTDTQYF. In DNA form, the CDR3 reads TGTGCCAGCAGGAGGGGGCAGGCGAACACAGATACGCAGTATTTT.

This clonotype was counted ten times or more. The chain recombines TRBV13 with TRBJ2-1; a possible D gene is TRBD2 (5 bases). This CDR3 comprises 17 residues. Trimming took off 5 bases at V and 0 bases at J, with 17 bases between the two ends. Germline V gene lookup returns CDR1 PRHDT and CDR2 FYEKMQ (reference sequence). CDR3 residues: CASSRRLSDYSYNEQFF. CDR3 coding DNA: TGTGCCAGCAGCCGCCGACTATCCGACTACTCCTACAATGAGCAGTTCTTC.

This clonotype counts as medium-sized. The rearrangement links TRBV4-3 to TRBJ2-3, with 7 bases matching TRBD2. The germline CDR1 and CDR2 sequences are LGHNA and YSLEER. Germline trimming cut 0 bases from V and 5 bases from J; bases unmatched to any gene: 8. This CDR3 comprises 16 residues. The CDR3, as DNA: TGCGCCAGCAGCCAAGATAGGGCGGGAGCAAAAGATACGCAGTATTTT. Translating it yields CASSQDRAGAKDTQYF.

The chain is built from TRBV5-1 and TRBJ2-3; 9 bases fit TRBD1. Germline CDR1 reads SGHRS; CDR2 reads YFSETQ. The V gene end was trimmed by 0 bases and the J gene end by 3 bases; junction bases not matched to a gene: 11. The CDR3 runs to 18 residues. This CDR3 reads CASSLGLSPGQGTDTQYF. The DNA for the CDR3 is TGCGCCAGCAGCTTGGGACTCTCTCCGGGACAGGGTACAGATACGCAGTATTTT.